The present T cell receptor (beta chain) was sequenced within a study of cytomegalovirus exposure and HLA in healthy donors. Germline CDR1 and CDR2: SGHRS and YFSETQ. The CDR3 spans 14 residues. V shed 4 bases, J shed 7 bases, and the junction held 10 bases outside the gene matches. Primers for the PCR totalled 60 Vbeta and 13 Jbeta. Assay: immunoSEQ multiplex PCR; the TCRdb copy retains only in-frame clones and omits some. This sample yields 100,000 to 150,000 clones, of which approximately 85% are seen a single time; around 1.7% belongs to the top ten. The receptor comes from a boy younger than 18 in good health and CMV-seronegative. Specimen: PBMCs. The chain couples TRBV5-1 to TRBJ2-5; 7 nucleotides agree with TRBD2. CDR3: CASSTGRGGGTQYF. As DNA, the CDR3 is TGCGCCAGCAGCACTGGGAGGGGAGGTGGGACCCAGTACTTC.